A single sample is the source of the 27 T cell receptor beta chains below, sequenced in a study of blood T cells in healthy people across ages (dated by TCRdb to 2013 to 2016). Libraries were made using 5' RACE. The sample was run on an Illumina HiSeq 2500. A second roughly 7 to 11 cycle PCR used a sample-barcoded 5' primer and a J-beta primer mix. TCRdb trimmed public reads at Q25 via fastp, called clones via MiXCR and kept in-frame beta chains. A single entry per CDR3 protein holds the most common genes and DNA from its merged rows. The sample includes roughly 800,000 distinct CDR3 sequences, with 55% to 75% observed a single time. The top ten clones comprise approximately 20% of the sample. Sequenced: blood. These receptors were collected from a man aged 30 to 45 in good health.

This chain uses TRBV7-2 with TRBJ2-5; the D is unclear. V was trimmed by 5 bases and J by 4 bases, leaving 8 bases between them. The CDR3 has 12 residues. The germline CDR1 and CDR2 sequences are SGHTA and FQGNSA. The CDR3 protein is CASSMGSETQYF. CDR3 nucleotide sequence: TGTGCCAGCAGCATGGGGTCAGAGACCCAGTACTTC.

The rearrangement joins TRBV29-1 to TRBJ2-5, with 10 bases identical to TRBD1. The germline gives CDR1 SQVTM, CDR2 ANQGSEA. The ends lost 4 bases at V and 5 bases at J; junction bases unmatched: 10. This CDR3 has 15 residues. The CDR3 is CSVGQGASSVETQYF. CDR3 DNA sequence: TGCAGCGTTGGACAGGGGGCTTCGTCGGTGGAGACCCAGTACTTC.

The chain joins TRBV28 to TRBJ2-7, with D maybe TRBD2 (6 bases). Trimming left V 7 bases short and J 1 base short, with 11 bases between. The CDR3 totals 13 residues. In germline, CDR1 is MDHEN, CDR2 SYDVKM. The DNA for the CDR3 is TGTGCCAGCAAGGTTAGCGGTTCCTACGAGCAGTACTTC. Protein: CASKVSGSYEQYF.

This clonotype was detected a few times. The chain has TRBV10-3 and TRBJ1-2; maybe TRBD1 (6 bases). Germline V lookup: CDR1 ENHRY, CDR2 SYGVKD. The V end lost 8 bases, the J end lost 8 bases, and 15 bases lay between the germline ends. This CDR3 is built from 12 residues. DNA for the CDR3: TGTGCCATCTCTCGGGGGCAGGTGGGCTACACCTTC. Its translation: CAISRGQVGYTF.

This clonotype was found once. V is TRBV7-2 and J is TRBJ2-3; unclear D gene. CDR1 is SGHTA, CDR2 FQGNSA, per germline. The CDR3 is 14 amino acids. The V gene lost 3 bases and the J gene lost 5 bases, with 12 bases spanning the gap. Here the CDR3 DNA reads TGTGCCAGCAGCTTTCGGGTTGGGCAAGATACGCAGTATTTT. Encoded protein: CASSFRVGQDTQYF.

This clonotype came up once. A read error may be the cause here, since a much bigger clone is one base away. The V and J genes are TRBV4-1 and TRBJ2-5; maybe TRBD1 (6 bases). Gene TRBJ2-7 matches the end of the DNA better, so the J call may be wrong. This CDR3 has 13 residues. The germline gives CDR1 MGHRA, CDR2 YSYEKL. The CDR3 is CASSWTVLAEQYF. DNA for the CDR3: TGCGCCAGCAGCTGGACAGTTCTTGCCGAGCAGTACTTC.

This clonotype was counted only a few times. DNA of the CDR3: TGTGCCAGCAGCCACCCTCCTAGCGGGGGGGCGAATGAGCAGTTCTTC. Its translation is CASSHPPSGGANEQFF. The gene calls are TRBV11-1 and TRBJ2-1; 12 positions match TRBD2. Per the germline V gene, CDR1 is SGHAT and CDR2 is FQDESV (reference sequence). The CDR3 loop spans 16 amino acids. Unmatched junction bases numbered 9, after V lost 5 bases and J lost 7 bases. The whole variable domain, remainder taken from reference TRBV11-1 and TRBJ2-1, is EAEVAQSPRYKITEKSQAVAFWCDPISGHATLYWYRQILGQGPELLVQFQDESVVDDSQLPKDRFSAERLKGVDSTLKIQPAELGDSAMYLCASSHPPSGGANEQFFGPGTRLTVL.

The V and J genes are TRBV28 and TRBJ2-2; D is perhaps TRBD2 (5 bases). Germline V CDR1 and CDR2: MDHEN, SYDVKM. V gave up 6 bases and J gave up 4 bases, with 9 bases separating them. CDR3 size: 13 residues. CDR3 in amino acids: CASSGISTGELFF. DNA for the CDR3: TGTGCCAGCAGCGGGATAAGCACCGGGGAGCTGTTTTTT.

As to this clonotype: The junction does not match germline at one end; this may be a read error. This rearrangement joins TRBV2 to TRBJ2-7, with D hard to call. The V gene's germline CDR1 is SNHLY and CDR2 FYNNEI. This CDR3 has 12 residues. The CDR3 coding sequence is TGCGCCAGCAGCTTACAGAGCTACGAGCAGTACTTC. It is translated as CASSLQSYEQYF.

This clonotype was observed a single time. The CDR3: CASSLAGGSDSPLHF. The DNA of the CDR3 is TGCGCCAGCAGCTTGGCAGGGGGCTCGGATTCACCCCTCCACTTT. The chain uses TRBV5-1 and TRBJ1-6; 8 bases are a match to TRBD1. The germline CDR1 and CDR2 sequences are SGHRS and YFSETQ. The CDR3 totals 15 residues. The V segment lost 0 bases and the J segment 8 bases; nucleotides outside the gene matches: 4.

This chain links TRBV14 with TRBJ2-5; either TRBD1 or TRBD2 may supply D (5 bases each). Gene TRBJ2-7 matches the end of the DNA better, so the J call may be wrong. The germline CDR1 and CDR2 sequences are SGHDN and FVKESK. CDR3 length: 13 amino acids. Here the CDR3 DNA reads TGTGCCAGCAGGGCCGGGGCCGCCTACGAGCAGTACTTC. It specifies CASRAGAAYEQYF.

The gene calls are TRBV29-1 and TRBJ2-5; D gene uncertain. The ends were cut back, 6 bases at V and 2 bases at J, with 13 bases in the middle. CDR1 and CDR2 (germline): SQVTM, ANQGSEA. This CDR3 region has 13 residues. The CDR3 bases are TGCAGCGTACAAGGGAACAGTCAAGAGACCCAGTACTTC. Residues: CSVQGNSQETQYF.

This clonotype was found once. The chain combines TRBV21-1 with TRBJ1-4; the table's D call, TRBD1, has no DNA check behind it. TRBV21-1 is a pseudogene segment. The CDR3 totals 15 residues. The chain's CDR3 is CASSTTGQEGEKLFF. As DNA, the CDR3 is TGTGCCAGCAGCACTACCGGACAGGAGGGTGAAAAACTGTTTTTT.

In this sample, this clonotype turned up a few times. The chain is built from TRBV11-2 and TRBJ2-3; unclear D gene. The CDR3 is made up of 15 amino acids. Germline V CDR1 and CDR2: SGHAT, FQNNGV. V was clipped by 1 base and J by 8 bases, with 16 bases between them. The CDR3, as DNA: TGTGCCAGCAGCTTAGCCGGCGGATTGATGGGTACGCAGTATTTT. Translating gives CASSLAGGLMGTQYF.

V and J are TRBV6-2 or TRBV6-3 and TRBJ2-4; the D gene is possibly TRBD2 (5 bases). The tail of the sequence fits TRBJ2-7 better, so the J call may be wrong. Germline CDR1 is MNHEY and CDR2 is SVGEGT. This CDR3 spans 13 amino acids. CDR3 coding DNA: TGTGCCAGCAGTCACCCAGCCGGGGACGAGCAGTACTTC. It encodes CASSHPAGDEQYF.

Only a few counts were recorded for this clonotype. The genes are TRBV28 and TRBJ2-7, with 9 positions matching TRBD2. There are 13 residues in the CDR3. With 3 bases clipped from V and 7 bases from J, the junction kept 4 bases outside the gene matches. CDR1 and CDR2 (germline): MDHEN, SYDVKM. CDR3 DNA: TGTGCCAGCAGTTTGCTAGCGGGGACGGAGCAGTACTTC. This codes for CASSLLAGTEQYF.

The CDR3 region is CASSQRGLADNEQFF. DNA of the CDR3: TGCGCCAGCAGCCAACGGGGACTAGCAGACAATGAGCAGTTCTTC. V and J are TRBV4-1 and TRBJ2-1; TRBD2 aligns across 9 bases. Germline V gene data show CDR1 as MGHRA and CDR2 as YSYEKL. This CDR3 is 15 amino acids long. The junction had 4 bases not matched to a gene; V was cut back by 2 bases and J by 5 bases.

On this clonotype itself: The junction and the germline gene differ at one end; a read error may be behind it. V gene TRBV12-3 or TRBV12-4 combines with J gene TRBJ2-3; TRBD2 matches at 12 bases. This CDR3 is built from 16 residues. CDR3: CASSFPRLAGAETQYF. DNA for the CDR3: TGTGCCAGCAGTTTCCCTCGACTAGCGGGAGCAGAGACGCAGTATTTT.

This sequence joins TRBV7-2 and TRBJ1-6; TRBD1 is a possible D gene (5 bases). The CDR3 consists of 17 residues. Trimming removed 5 bases from V and 0 bases from J, with 14 bases in between. Germline lookup yields CDR1 SGHTA and CDR2 FQGNSA. This CDR3 reads CASSPGTGSSYNSPLHF. In DNA form, the CDR3 reads TGTGCCAGCAGCCCCGGGACGGGAAGCTCCTATAATTCACCCCTCCACTTT. Looking up the rest from reference TRBV7-2 and TRBJ1-6 gives the full variable domain: GAGVSQSPSNKVTEKGKDVELRCDPISGHTALYWYRQSLGQGLEFLIYFQGNSAPDKSGLPSDRFSAERTGGSVSTLTIQRTQQEDSAVYLCASSPGTGSSYNSPLHFGNGTRLTVT.

This clonotype was seen a few times. The rearrangement uses TRBV20-1 and TRBJ2-1, with 9 bases matching TRBD2. V shed 4 bases and J 1 base; nucleotides not matched to a gene: 5. Germline loops: CDR1 DFQATT, CDR2 SNEGSKA (reference sequence). The CDR3 loop spans 15 amino acids. The CDR3 sequence: CSATTSGSSYNEQFF. The CDR3 nucleotides read TGCAGTGCTACCACTAGCGGGTCGTCCTACAATGAGCAGTTCTTC.

This chain joins TRBV20-1 and TRBJ1-2; 12 bases map to TRBD1. The germline CDR1 and CDR2 sequences are DFQATT and SNEGSKA (reference sequence). Unmatched junction bases numbered 9, after V lost 6 bases and J lost 7 bases. The CDR3 is made up of 14 amino acids. In DNA, the CDR3 is TGCAGTGCCCTTATCCGGGACAGGGGGCTTGGCTACACCTTC. It is translated as CSALIRDRGLGYTF.

This rearrangement joins TRBV20-1 to TRBJ1-2; no reliable D call. The germline V and J ends were trimmed by 5 bases and 3 bases, with 7 bases remaining between them. This CDR3 has 11 amino acids. Germline assignment: CDR1 DFQATT and CDR2 SNEGSKA (reference sequence). This chain's CDR3 is CSAPSYYGYTF. The CDR3 DNA is TGCAGTGCTCCGAGCTACTATGGCTACACCTTC.

V gene TRBV2 combines with J gene TRBJ2-1; D gene unclear. Germline-derived CDR1 and CDR2 are SNHLY and FYNNEI. The CDR3 extends over 12 amino acids. The V end was cut by 10 bases, the J end by 7 bases, with 14 bases between. The CDR3 loop is CANSGLVNEQFF. The CDR3 DNA follows: TGTGCCAACTCTGGATTAGTGAATGAGCAGTTCTTC.

This chain links TRBV27 with TRBJ2-7; TRBD1 matches at 8 bases. CDR3 length: 15 amino acids. Trimming cost V 2 bases and J 0 bases; bases outside gene matches: 3. Germline V CDR1 and CDR2: MNHEY, SMNVEV (reference sequence). The CDR3, as DNA: TGTGCCAGCAGTTTAACAGGGGGAGGCTCCTACGAGCAGTACTTC. Protein: CASSLTGGGSYEQYF.

This clonotype was counted a few times. The chain is built from TRBV20-1 and TRBJ2-1, with 9 nucleotides matching TRBD2. The CDR3 loop spans 15 amino acids. Germline V CDR1 and CDR2: DFQATT, SNEGSKA (reference sequence). Trimming removed 3 bases from V and 4 bases from J; junction bases left unmatched: 7. The CDR3 sequence is CSARPSSGTYNEQFF. CDR3 nucleotides: TGCAGTGCTAGGCCATCTAGCGGGACTTACAATGAGCAGTTCTTC.

The chain employs TRBV4-1 and TRBJ1-2; possible D gene TRBD1, 5 bases. This CDR3 is built from 15 residues. CDR1 is MGHRA, CDR2 YSYEKL, per germline. Between the trimmed V and J ends, which lost 3 bases and 4 bases, there was a span of 15 bases. CDR3 in DNA: TGCGCCAGCAGCCATGTAGGGGAACTCCTCTATGGCTACACCTTC. It translates to CASSHVGELLYGYTF.

The rearrangement uses TRBV6-5 and TRBJ2-1; D unclear. The germline gives CDR1 MNHEY, CDR2 SVGAGI. The CDR3 length is 15 residues. V lost 2 bases and J 3 bases, leaving 11 bases between the germline ends. In nucleotides, the CDR3 is TGTGCCAGCAGTTACGGGGTGGACCGCTACAATGAGCAGTTCTTC. It yields the protein CASSYGVDRYNEQFF.